The TCR beta chain under discussion was sequenced for a study of cytomegalovirus exposure and HLA in healthy donors. While the first cohort had about 610 subjects, the donors belonged to the separate validation cohort of roughly 130 subjects. Clones were sequenced by immunoSEQ multiplex PCR, and TCRdb holds only the in-frame ones, with some missing. The table shows 300,000 to 400,000 clones, with roughly 86% occurring only once. Overall study results and limits: Overall, approximately 150 TCR beta chains were annotated as cytomegalovirus-associated. Three CMV-associated chains were confirmed in vitro to be specific for CMV antigens. Cytomegalovirus status was reportedly diagnosed by the classifier with high specificity and sensitivity.

Comment on this clone: Its target is unknown.

What was sequenced was PBMCs. The sequence was collected from a young man in good health and CMV-seronegative.

CDR3 in amino acids: CASRSSDRATRRNTEAFF. The CDR3 DNA sequence: TGTGCCAGCAGATCCTCGGACAGGGCCACCCGCCGAAACACTGAAGCTTTCTTT. The chain carries TRBV27 and TRBJ1-1; the match to TRBD1 covers 8 bases. This CDR3 is built from 18 residues. Germline V gene data show CDR1 as MNHEY and CDR2 as SMNVEV (reference sequence). With 6 bases clipped from V and 2 bases from J, the junction kept 17 bases outside the gene matches.